The TCR beta chain under discussion was sequenced for a study of neurological immune-mediated disorders. The unsorted libraries originated from 2 million PBMCs that had been stored at -80 C. The V end was cut by 4 bases, the J end by 2 bases, with 14 bases between. This CDR3 comprises 15 residues. This clonotype was observed many times. One entry per CDR3 protein, called by TCRdb with MiXCR from the 5' RACE reads. The sample includes some 32,000 distinct CDR3 sequences, about 15% of them seen just once. This chain joins TRBV12-3 or TRBV12-4 and TRBJ2-5; tentative D call: TRBD2 (6 bases). Material: PBMCs. This receptor was obtained from a man in his 70s in good health. CDR3 loop: CASSSFRDFQETQYF. In DNA form, the CDR3 reads TGTGCCAGCAGTTCCTTCCGGGACTTTCAAGAGACCCAGTACTTC.